A single T cell receptor beta chain is shown here with its context. Unique molecular identifiers featured in how the TCRbeta library was prepared. In TCRdb, the PCR reads were re-called with MiXCR into one record per CDR3 protein. The table shows a few hundred thousand distinct CDR3 sequences, with about a fifth occurring only once. J gave up 9 bases and V 0 bases, and 9 bases lay outside the gene matches. The length of the CDR3 is 15 residues. Germline-derived CDR1 and CDR2 are SGDLS and YYNGEE. This record comes from a study of T-cell reconstitution after alpha-beta-depleted transplantation in children.

The chain is built from TRBV9 and TRBJ2-1; 7 bases are shared with TRBD2. The sequence derives from a human donor who donated a stem cell graft to a child with acute myeloid leukemia. The sample in question was PBMCs from the stem cell graft donor, obtained from the stem cell graft. The CDR3 loop is CASSVVFGSGIEQFF. CDR3 coding DNA: TGTGCCAGCAGCGTAGTATTTGGGAGCGGGATTGAGCAGTTCTTC.